This is a list of T cell receptor beta chains from one sample in a study of blood T cell repertoires in COVID-19. Here immunoSEQ multiplex PCR was the method, and the copy in TCRdb shows in-frame clones only, minus some. The table lists about 270,000 clones, approximately 84% of them singletons. The specimen sequenced was peripheral blood. The receptors were gathered from a human donor with COVID-19, enrolled during active disease. The donor label of this sample is uncertain. CDR3s include the opening cysteine and the closing phenylalanine or tryptophan.

>TRBV19
CASSIPGAPLNTEAFF
>TRBV28
CASRGLAAYNEQFF
>TRBV19
CASSTSLGLNTEAFF
>TRBV5-5
CATWDRAGVGEQFF
>TRBV4-1
CASSQEMGANTEAFF
>TRBV6-5
CASSPGFGPGAFF
>TRBV6-2/TRBV6-3
CASSYSSAGVHNQPQHF
>TRBV19
CASRQGQYTEAFF
>TRBV7-8
CASSRDYPDTQYF
>TRBV19
CASSRSGTRNEQFF
>TRBV30
CAWRAQGLDTEAFF
>TRBV27
CASSTWGGQTRDEKLFF
>TRBV18
CASSPSGLRGTDTQYF
>TRBV3-1/TRBV3-2
CASSLQLSGANVLTF
>TRBV7-3
CASSLTMGGLSEKLFF
>TRBV10-3
CATRGSGQETQYF
>TRBV11-1
CASSRPANPGRYEQYF
>TRBV5-1
CASSLAGGSGANVLTF
>TRBV15
CATSRDRFSGNTIYF
>TRBV28
CASVPPGVIKNNEQFF
>TRBV10-3
CAISGSQRLSADTQYF
>TRBV3-1/TRBV3-2
CASSLNRDGGYTF
>TRBV19
CASSMRQGVGTGELFF
>TRBV30
CAWRSISALSSYNEQFF
>TRBV18
CASSRTGPQETQYF
>TRBV6-5
CASSYSSNTGELFF
>TRBV9
CASSVVSGGDTQYF
>TRBV6-5
CASEPTGDQPQHF
>TRBV7-2
CASSLASGTAYEQYF
>TRBV28
CASSSSGGGNEQFF
>TRBV5-6
CASSWGGETQYF
>TRBV6-5
CASTSGGGTGELFF
>TRBV18
CASSPFGDTNEKLFF
>TRBV6-2/TRBV6-3
CASGLYGGRADEQYF